Following are 8 T cell receptor beta chains from one sample sequenced in a study of blood T cell repertoires in COVID-19. Profiling relied on immunoSEQ multiplex PCR, and the TCRdb table lists in-frame clones only, not all of them. The table records around 55,000 clones, 90% of them present only once. The specimen was peripheral blood. These receptors were obtained from a man in his sixties with acute or convalescent COVID-19.

V is TRBV18 and J is TRBJ1-4; the match to TRBD1 covers 7 bases. The trim removed 1 base at V and 7 bases at J, leaving 12 bases unmatched. Germline CDR1 and CDR2: KGHSH and LQKENI. The CDR3 runs to 17 residues. The CDR3 sequence is CASSPRVTGAITEKLFF. The CDR3 bases are TGTGCCAGCTCACCACGCGTAACAGGGGCCATCACTGAAAAACTGTTTTTT.

The J gene is TRBJ1-6, the V gene TRBV11-3; tentative D call: TRBD1 (5 bases). Trimming shortened V by 5 bases and J by 7 bases, and 21 bases separated the two germline ends. The CDR3 runs 17 residues. Germline V gene lookup returns CDR1 SGHNT and CDR2 YENEEA. The CDR3 DNA sequence: TGTGCCAGCAGCGCGAGGGACGGACTACTCGAAAATTCACCCCTCCACTTT. It is translated as CASSARDGLLENSPLHF.

The chain links TRBV7-3 to TRBJ2-2; 8 bases map to TRBD1. Per the germline V gene, CDR1 is SGHTA and CDR2 is FQGTGA. J gave up 1 base and V 6 bases, and 4 bases lay outside the gene matches. The CDR3 contains 15 residues. CDR3 coding DNA: TGTGCCAGCAGGCGAACAGGGGGGAACACCGGGGAGCTGTTTTTT. Translating it yields CASRRTGGNTGELFF.

This clone has a handful of counts. This chain links TRBV19 with TRBJ1-5; 7 nucleotides match TRBD1. The CDR3 extends over 17 amino acids. Germline CDR1 reads LNHDA; CDR2 reads SQIVND (reference sequence). V trimming: 3 bases; J trimming: 0 bases; junction bases outside the gene matches: 8. The DNA for the CDR3 is TGTGCCAGTAGTATTGGCGAGACAGGGTATAGCAATCAGCCCCAGCATTTT. Its protein is CASSIGETGYSNQPQHF. Full variable domain (missing parts from reference TRBV19 and TRBJ1-5): DGGITQSPKYLFRKEGQNVTLSCEQNLNHDAMYWYRQDPGQGLRLIYYSQIVNDFQKGDIAEGYSVSREKKESFPLTVTSAQKNPTAFYLCASSIGETGYSNQPQHFGDGTRLSIL.

The chain uses TRBV14 and TRBJ2-2; 7 nucleotides match TRBD1. The germline V gene has CDR1 SGHDN and CDR2 FVKESK. The junction had 6 bases not matched to a gene; V was cut back by 1 base and J by 1 base. CDR3 length: 17 residues. The CDR3 nucleotides read TGTGCCAGCAGCCAAGTTTGGGACAGTTTGAACACCGGGGAGCTGTTTTTT. Protein: CASSQVWDSLNTGELFF.

The chain links TRBV2 to TRBJ1-1, with 7 bases identical to TRBD1. Losses at the gene ends were 2 bases for V and 3 bases for J; bases not matched to a gene: 6. Germline V gene sequence: CDR1 SNHLY, CDR2 FYNNEI. CDR3 length: 15 residues. CDR3 amino acids: CASSEFRQGDTEAFF. Written as DNA, the CDR3 is TGTGCCAGCAGTGAATTTAGACAGGGCGACACTGAAGCTTTCTTT.

This sequence joins TRBV9 and TRBJ2-1; 7 positions match TRBD2. The germline CDR1 and CDR2 sequences are SGDLS and YYNGEE. V was clipped by 3 bases and J by 2 bases; unmatched bases: 5. The CDR3 contains 15 residues. In DNA, the CDR3 is TGTGCCAGCAGCGCCGGGCTAGCGGCCTACAATGAGCAGTTCTTC. This sequence encodes CASSAGLAAYNEQFF.

This clone has a single count. This chain uses TRBV5-1 with TRBJ2-7, with TRBD2 as a possible D gene (5 bases). Germline V gives CDR1 SGHRS, CDR2 YFSETQ. The germline V and J ends were trimmed by 4 bases and 3 bases, with 17 bases remaining between them. CDR3 length equals 15 residues. CDR3 amino acids: CASSEGEGEGYEQYF. CDR3 nucleotide sequence: TGCGCCAGCAGCGAGGGTGAGGGCGAGGGCTACGAGCAGTACTTC.